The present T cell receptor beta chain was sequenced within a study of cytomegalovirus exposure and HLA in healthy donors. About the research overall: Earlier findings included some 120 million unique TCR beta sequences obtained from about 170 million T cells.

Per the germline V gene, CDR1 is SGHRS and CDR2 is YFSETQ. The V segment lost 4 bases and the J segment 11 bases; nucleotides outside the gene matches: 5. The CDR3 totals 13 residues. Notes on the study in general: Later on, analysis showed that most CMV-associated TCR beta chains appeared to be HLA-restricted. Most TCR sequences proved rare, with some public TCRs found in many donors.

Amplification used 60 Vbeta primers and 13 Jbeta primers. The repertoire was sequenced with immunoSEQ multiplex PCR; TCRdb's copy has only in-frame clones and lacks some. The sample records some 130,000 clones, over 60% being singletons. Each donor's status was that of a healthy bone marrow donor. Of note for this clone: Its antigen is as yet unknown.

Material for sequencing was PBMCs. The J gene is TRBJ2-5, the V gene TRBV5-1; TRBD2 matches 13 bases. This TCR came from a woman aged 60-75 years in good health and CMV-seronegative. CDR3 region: CASSPGLAGEQYF. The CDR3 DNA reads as TGCGCCAGCAGCCCTGGACTAGCGGGGGAGCAGTACTTC. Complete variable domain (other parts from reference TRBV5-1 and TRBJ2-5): KAGVTQTPRYLIKTRGQQVTLSCSPISGHRSVSWYQQTPGQGLQFLFEYFSETQRNKGNFPGRFSGRQFSNSRSEMNVSTLELGDSALYLCASSPGLAGEQYFGPGTRLLVL.